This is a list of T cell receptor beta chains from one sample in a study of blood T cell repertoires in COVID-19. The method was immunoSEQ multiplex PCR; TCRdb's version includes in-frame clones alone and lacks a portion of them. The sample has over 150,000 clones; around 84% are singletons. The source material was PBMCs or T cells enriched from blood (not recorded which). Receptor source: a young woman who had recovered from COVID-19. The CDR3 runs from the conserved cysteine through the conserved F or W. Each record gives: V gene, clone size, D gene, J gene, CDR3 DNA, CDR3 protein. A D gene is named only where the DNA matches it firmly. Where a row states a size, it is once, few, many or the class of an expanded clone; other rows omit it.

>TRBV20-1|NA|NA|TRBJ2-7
TGCAGTGCTAGTAAAGTTACGTTTTCGGGGACTTTGTTCCACGAGCAGTACTTC
CSASKVTFSGTLFHEQYF
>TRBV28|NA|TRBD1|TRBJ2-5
TGTGCCAGCAGTACCGACCACAGGGGGAGGGAGACCCAGTACTTC
CASSTDHRGRETQYF
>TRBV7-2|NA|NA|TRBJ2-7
TGTGCCAGCAGCGAGACTTCCTACGAGCAGTACTTC
CASSETSYEQYF
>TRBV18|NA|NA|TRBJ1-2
TGTGCCAGCTCACCAACACCCGTCCTCGGGGGTGATGGCTACACCTTC
CASSPTPVLGGDGYTF
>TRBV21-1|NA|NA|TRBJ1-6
TGTGCCAGCTGCCCAAAGAGTTCACCCCTCCACTTT
CASCPKSSPLHF
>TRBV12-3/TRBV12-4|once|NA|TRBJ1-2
TGTGCCAGCACCATCCCCCCAGGGGTGAGCTACACCTTC
CASTIPPGVSYTF
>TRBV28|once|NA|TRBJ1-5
TGTGCCAGCAGCGGAGTCAATCAGCCCCAGCATTTT
CASSGVNQPQHF
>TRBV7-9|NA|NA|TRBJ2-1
TGTGCCAGCAGTGGCCTGGGGCTCCGTTCCTACAATGAGCAGTTCTTC
CASSGLGLRSYNEQFF
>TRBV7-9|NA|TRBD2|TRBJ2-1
TGTGCCAGCAGCTTAGTCGCGGGAGACAATGAGCAGTTCTTC
CASSLVAGDNEQFF
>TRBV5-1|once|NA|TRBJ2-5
TGCGCCAGCAGCTTGGTACGGGAGACCCAGTACTTC
CASSLVRETQYF
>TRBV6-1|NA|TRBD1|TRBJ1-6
TGTGCCAGCAGTGAAGCGAAACCCGGGACAGGGAAATCACCCCTCCACTTT
CASSEAKPGTGKSPLHF
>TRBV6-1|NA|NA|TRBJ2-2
TGTGCCAGCAGTGACAGGTCAGACGGAAACACCGGGGAGCTGTTTTTT
CASSDRSDGNTGELFF
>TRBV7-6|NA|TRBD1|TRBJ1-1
TGTGCCAGCAGCTTAGGGGCGACAGGGGATTATGCAGCTTTCTTT
CASSLGATGDYAAFF
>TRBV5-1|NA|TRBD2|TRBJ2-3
TGCGCCAGCAGCAAGGACGGGCTAGCGGGCCCAGATACGCAGTATTTT
CASSKDGLAGPDTQYF
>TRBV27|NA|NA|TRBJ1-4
TGTGCCAGCAGTTTATCCAGGGTTGAAAAACTGTTTTTT
CASSLSRVEKLFF
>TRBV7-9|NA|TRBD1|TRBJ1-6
TGTGCCAGCACCATCACCCGGGCAGGGGGCTCCTATAATTCACCCCTCCACTTT
CASTITRAGGSYNSPLHF
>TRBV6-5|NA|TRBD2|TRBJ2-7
TGTGCCAGCACCGCTAGCGGCTACGAGCAGTACTTC
CASTASGYEQYF
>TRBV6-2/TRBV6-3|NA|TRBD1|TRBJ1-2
TGTGCCAGCAGGCCTACCGGACAGGGGTTGAAAAACTATGGCTACACCTTC
CASRPTGQGLKNYGYTF
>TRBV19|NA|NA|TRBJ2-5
TGTGCCAGTAGTGGCAGACAGACCCAAGAGACCCAGTACTTC
CASSGRQTQETQYF
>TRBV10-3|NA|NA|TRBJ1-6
TGTGCCATCAGTGAAGGGAGGGCGGGTAATTCACCCCTCCACTTT
CAISEGRAGNSPLHF
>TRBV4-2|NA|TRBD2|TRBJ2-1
TGTGCCAGCAGCCAACCCGGACTAGCGGATCACAATGAGCAGTTCTTC
CASSQPGLADHNEQFF
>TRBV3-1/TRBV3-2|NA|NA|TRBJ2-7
TGTGCCAGCAGCAGCTGGACAGCCAACTACGAGCAGTACTTC
CASSSWTANYEQYF
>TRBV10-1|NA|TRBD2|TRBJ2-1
TGCGCCAGCAGACCTGCGGGGGAAGCCTACAATGAGCAGTTCTTC
CASRPAGEAYNEQFF
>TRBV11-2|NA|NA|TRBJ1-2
TGTGCCAGCAGCTCAGGGAGGGCTAACTATGGCTACACCTTC
CASSSGRANYGYTF
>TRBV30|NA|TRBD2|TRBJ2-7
TGTGCCTTGGCCTTAGCGGGACCCCCCTACGAGCAGTACTTC
CALALAGPPYEQYF
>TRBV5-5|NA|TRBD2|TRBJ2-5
TGTGCCAGCAGCGGGGGCTCTAGCGGGGGTCTCCAAGAGACCCAGTACTTC
CASSGGSSGGLQETQYF
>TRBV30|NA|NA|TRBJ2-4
TGTGCCTGGAGCTCCGGACAGAACAAAAACATTCAGTACTTC
CAWSSGQNKNIQYF
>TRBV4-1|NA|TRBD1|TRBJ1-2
TGCGCCAGCAGCCAACCCCGACAGGGAGCCTATGGCTACACCTTC
CASSQPRQGAYGYTF
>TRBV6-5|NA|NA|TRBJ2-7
TGTGCCAGCAGTAGCCTCGGGGGTTTCAACGAGCAGTACTTC
CASSSLGGFNEQYF
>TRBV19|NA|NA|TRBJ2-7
TGTGCCAGTAGTTCCCAGGGAAGGGGCCCCTACGAGCAGTACTTC
CASSSQGRGPYEQYF
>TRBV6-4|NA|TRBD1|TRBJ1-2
TGTGCCAGCAGTCCGGACAGGGGAATTTCACAGGGCTACACCTTC
CASSPDRGISQGYTF
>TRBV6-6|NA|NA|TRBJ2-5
TGTGCCAGCAGTTACGGAAAGATCGGGAGTTCAGAGACCCAGTACTTC
CASSYGKIGSSETQYF
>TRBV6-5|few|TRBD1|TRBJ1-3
TGTGCCAGCAGTTACTCACAGGGGTGGACTGGAAACACCATATATTTT
CASSYSQGWTGNTIYF
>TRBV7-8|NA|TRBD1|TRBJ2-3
TGTGCCAGCAACCCCGACAGGGTTAGCACAGATACGCAGTATTTT
CASNPDRVSTDTQYF
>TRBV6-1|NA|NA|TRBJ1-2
TGTGCCAGCAGTGAAACATGGGGGCACTATGGCTACACCTTC
CASSETWGHYGYTF
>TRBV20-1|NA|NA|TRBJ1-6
TGCAGTGTCCGTCTCTCACCCCTCCACTTT
CSVRLSPLHF
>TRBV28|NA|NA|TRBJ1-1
TGTGCCAGCACCACCGCAGGGTCATACACTGAAGCTTTCTTT
CASTTAGSYTEAFF
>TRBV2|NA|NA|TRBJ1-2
TGTGCCAGCAGGGAGGGCCCACCCTACGGCTACACCTTC
CASREGPPYGYTF
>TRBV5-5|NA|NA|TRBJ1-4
TGTGCCAGCAGCTTGGTCGGCCGGGAAGGGGAAAAACTGTTTTTT
CASSLVGREGEKLFF
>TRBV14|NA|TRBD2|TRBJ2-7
TGTGCCAGCAGAGTCGGGGGGGCCTACGAGCAGTACTTC
CASRVGGAYEQYF
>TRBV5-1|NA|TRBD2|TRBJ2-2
TGCGCCAGCAGCTTCTCGACTAGCGGGGCCGACGGGGAGCTGTTTTTT
CASSFSTSGADGELFF
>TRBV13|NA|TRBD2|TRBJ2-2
TGTGCCAGTGGACTAGCGGGAGACACCGGGGAGCTGTTTTTT
CASGLAGDTGELFF
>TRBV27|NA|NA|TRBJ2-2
TGTGCCAGCAGTTTCAGGGATTGGGCCGGGGAGCTGTTTTTT
CASSFRDWAGELFF
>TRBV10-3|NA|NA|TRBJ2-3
TGTGCCATCAGTGATTTCGACAGGGAGGCAGTAGATACGCAGTATTTT
CAISDFDREAVDTQYF
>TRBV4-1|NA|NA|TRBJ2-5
TGCGCCAGCAGCCAGGCAGGGCGAGTCCAAGAGACCCAGTACTTC
CASSQAGRVQETQYF
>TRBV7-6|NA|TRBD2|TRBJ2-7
TGTGCCAGCAGCCGGACTAGCGGATTCTACGAGCAGTACTTC
CASSRTSGFYEQYF
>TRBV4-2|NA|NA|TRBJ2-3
TGTGCCAGCAGCCAAGAGGTATTAGCGTACGATACGCAGTATTTT
CASSQEVLAYDTQYF
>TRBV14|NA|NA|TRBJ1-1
TGTGCCAGCAGCCCCTCCTGGAGCTCGCTCACTGAAGCTTTCTTT
CASSPSWSSLTEAFF
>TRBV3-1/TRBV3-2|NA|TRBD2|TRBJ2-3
TGTGCCAGCAGAATAGCGGGGGGGCCGGGTCATACGCAGTATTTT
CASRIAGGPGHTQYF
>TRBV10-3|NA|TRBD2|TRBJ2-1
TGTGCCATCAGCCCAGAACTAGCGGCGCCATACAATGAGCAGTTCTTC
CAISPELAAPYNEQFF
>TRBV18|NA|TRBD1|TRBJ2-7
TGTGCCAGCTCACCACATCCCCCGGGACAGGGTTACGAGCAGTACTTC
CASSPHPPGQGYEQYF
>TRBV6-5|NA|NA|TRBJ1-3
TGTGCCAGCAGTTACGGATGGGGCGGAAACACCATATATTTT
CASSYGWGGNTIYF